Below are 11 T cell receptor beta chains sequenced from a single sample in a study of response to subunit inactivated influenza vaccine. TCRdb redid the calling of the RT-PCR reads with MiXCR, one entry per CDR3 protein. The sample comprises hundreds of thousands of distinct CDR3 sequences, around 16% of which are singletons, and under 14% rests with the top ten. The sample consisted of PBMCs from blood, taken 12 days after vaccination. Every receptor here comes from a man aged 45-65 years who received an inactivated influenza vaccine.

This clonotype has only a few counts. The V call is TRBV30, the J call TRBJ1-1; D remains unclear. Trimming cost V 5 bases and J 5 bases, with 12 bases left between them. This CDR3 region has 12 residues. Per the germline V gene, CDR1 is GTSNPN and CDR2 is SVGIG (reference sequence). DNA for the CDR3: TGTGCCTGGGCCCACCTTGGGACTGAAGCTTTCTTT. It encodes CAWAHLGTEAFF.

CDR3 sequence (DNA): TGCAGTGCCTCATCCGTCGCTACCTACGAGCAGTACTTC. This translates into CSASSVATYEQYF. V gene TRBV20-1 combines with J gene TRBJ2-7; D not certain. The CDR3 sequence is 13 residues long. Germline V gives CDR1 DFQATT, CDR2 SNEGSKA (reference sequence). Trimming took off 6 bases at V and 2 bases at J, with 14 bases between the two ends.

The V and J genes are TRBV5-1 and TRBJ2-5, with D possibly TRBD1 on 5 matching bases. The germline gives CDR1 SGHRS, CDR2 YFSETQ. CDR3 size: 13 residues. V dropped 2 bases and J dropped 4 bases, with 9 bases sitting between them. Here the CDR3 reads CASSFGRVETQYF. The CDR3 nucleotides read TGCGCCAGCAGCTTTGGCAGGGTAGAGACCCAGTACTTC.

The chain is built from TRBV7-3 and TRBJ2-1; D unclear. There are 13 residues in the CDR3. Germline CDR1 reads SGHTA; CDR2 reads FQGTGA. Trimming removed 1 base from V and 10 bases from J, with 11 bases in between. CDR3 residues: CASSLKAREEQFF. The CDR3 DNA follows: TGTGCCAGCAGCTTAAAGGCTAGGGAAGAGCAGTTCTTC.

With regard to this clonotype: At one end the junction does not follow the germline gene, possibly because of a read error. V usage is TRBV2 and J usage is TRBJ2-1, with 7 bases aligning to TRBD1. Germline CDR1 SNHLY, CDR2 FYNNEI. The CDR3 is 15 residues long. The CDR3 coding sequence is TGTGCCAGCAGACGGGCAGGGGGATCTTCCAATGAGCAGTTGTTC. Its protein is CASRRAGGSSNEQLF.

This clonotype was seen only a few times. This chain connects TRBV18 to TRBJ1-4; D may be TRBD1 (5 bases). The germline V gene has CDR1 KGHSH and CDR2 LQKENI. Trimming left V 5 bases short and J 0 bases short, with 10 bases between. The CDR3 has 15 residues. The CDR3 spells CASSGGAATNEKLFF. The CDR3 region has the DNA TGTGCCAGCTCAGGAGGGGCTGCAACTAATGAAAAACTGTTTTTT.

The chain is built from TRBV6-5 and TRBJ1-1; 7 bases align to TRBD1. Germline CDR1 is MNHEY and CDR2 is SVGAGI. There are 15 residues in the CDR3. V lost 0 bases, J lost 5 bases, and 6 bases stayed unmatched. The CDR3 region has the DNA TGTGCCAGCAGTTACTCTAGACAGGGTTGGACTGAAGCTTTCTTT. Translated: CASSYSRQGWTEAFF.

V and J are TRBV7-9 and TRBJ2-5; tentatively, D is TRBD1 or TRBD2 (5 bases each). This CDR3 comprises 13 residues. V was clipped by 4 bases and J by 5 bases, with 11 bases between them. The germline V gene has CDR1 SEHNR and CDR2 FQNEAQ (reference sequence). The CDR3 loop reads CASSSTEGETQYF. The CDR3 DNA is TGTGCCAGCAGCTCCACAGAGGGGGAGACCCAGTACTTC.

This clonotype showed up many times. This rearrangement joins TRBV12-3 or TRBV12-4 to TRBJ2-7; D gene ambiguous. The CDR3 has 13 amino acids. The germline V and J ends were trimmed by 2 bases and 3 bases, with 8 bases remaining between them. The CDR3 region is CASSLSDLYEQYF. Written as DNA, the CDR3 is TGTGCCAGCAGTTTATCGGACCTCTACGAGCAGTACTTC.

V usage is TRBV5-1 and J usage is TRBJ1-2; no reliable D call. V lost 1 base and J lost 5, with 15 bases in between. The CDR3 contains 15 residues. In germline, CDR1 is SGHRS, CDR2 YFSETQ. The DNA for the CDR3 is TGCGCCAGCAGCTTGTTCCATCCGGGAGGATATGGCTACACCTTC. Its translation is CASSLFHPGGYGYTF.

V is TRBV29-1 and J is TRBJ2-7, with 8 bases lining up with TRBD1. CDR1 and CDR2 from the germline V gene are SQVTM and ANQGSEA. CDR3 length: 11 amino acids. Trimming took 7 bases from V and 3 from J; bases not matched to a gene: 2. The CDR3 bases are TGCAGCGGGGGACAGGACTACGAGCAGTACTTC. Its protein is CSGGQDYEQYF.